The entry that follows covers one T cell receptor (beta chain) sequence. Each CDR3 protein gets one entry after TCRdb re-called the 5' RACE reads with MiXCR. The sample consists of 150,000 to 200,000 distinct CDR3 sequences, roughly 9.6% of them appearing once. This sample is drawn from a study of T cells after yellow fever vaccination. Sequencing was performed on CD8+ T cells sorted from PBMCs, taken 15 days after the yellow fever booster vaccination. The source of this sequence is a man aged 18 to 30 who received the YFV17D yellow fever vaccine.

CDR3 loop: CASSVGQGIFYEQYV. CDR3 bases: TGCGCCAGCAGTGTAGGCCAGGGGATCTTCTACGAGCAGTACGTC. V is TRBV10-2 and J is TRBJ2-7; D is perhaps TRBD1 (6 bases). This CDR3 contains 15 residues. Trimming cost V 4 bases and J 3 bases, with 16 bases left between them. CDR1 is WSHSY and CDR2 is SAAADI in the germline V gene.